These T cell receptor beta chains were read from a single sample in a study of blood T cells in healthy people across ages. TCRdb fed the 5' RACE reads into MiXCR, producing one record per CDR3 protein. Of 700,000 or so distinct CDR3 sequences listed, over 40% are singletons. Input material: blood. These receptors originate from a man older than 75 in good health. Each CDR3 is given with its conserved first and last residue. Each record gives: CDR3 DNA, CDR3 protein, V gene, D gene, J gene, clone size. D genes are given only for firm matches. The size field is filled for only some rows; it gives once, few, many or a size class.

CDR3nt: TGCGCCAGCAGCTTCCCTAGCGGGAGTAATGAGCAGTTCTTC
CDR3aa: CASSFPSGSNEQFF
v_gene: TRBV5-1
d_gene: TRBD2
j_gene: TRBJ2-1
abundance: -

CDR3nt: TGTGCCAGCAGCTTAGCGGGGCGGGAGACAGGTGCCGAGCAGTACTTC
CDR3aa: CASSLAGRETGAEQYF
v_gene: TRBV7-2
d_gene: -
j_gene: TRBJ2-7
abundance: -

CDR3nt: TGTGCCAGCAGTGCACAGCGTGGGGATACGCAGTATTTT
CDR3aa: CASSAQRGDTQYF
v_gene: TRBV6-4
d_gene: -
j_gene: TRBJ2-3
abundance: many

CDR3nt: TGTGCCAGCGCGGGGCTTCCGGGACTAGCGCCTCTCACAGATACGCAGTATTTT
CDR3aa: CASAGLPGLAPLTDTQYF
v_gene: TRBV21-1
d_gene: -
j_gene: TRBJ2-3
abundance: -

CDR3nt: TGCGCCAGCAGCCAAGACCAACCGGGACTAGCGACCCACGAGCAGTACTTC
CDR3aa: CASSQDQPGLATHEQYF
v_gene: TRBV4-1
d_gene: TRBD2
j_gene: TRBJ2-7
abundance: few

CDR3nt: TGTGCCAGCAGTCTGTGGGCCGGGGGCGCTGGGGCCAACGTCCTGACTTTC
CDR3aa: CASSLWAGGAGANVLTF
v_gene: TRBV7-2
d_gene: -
j_gene: TRBJ2-6
abundance: few

CDR3nt: TGCGGTGCTAGAGGTCGGGGAAGCGGGAGGGGGGATGAGCAGTTCTTC
CDR3aa: CGARGRGSGRGDEQFF
v_gene: TRBV20-1
d_gene: TRBD2
j_gene: TRBJ2-1
abundance: -

CDR3nt: TGCAGTGCTAGAGAACCCGCGAGGTTAAATGAGCAGTTCTTC
CDR3aa: CSAREPARLNEQFF
v_gene: TRBV20-1
d_gene: -
j_gene: TRBJ2-1
abundance: -

CDR3nt: TGTGCCAGCAGCACAACCAGGGGTCCCATGGAGACCCAGTACTTC
CDR3aa: CASSTTRGPMETQYF
v_gene: TRBV6-5
d_gene: -
j_gene: TRBJ2-5
abundance: -

CDR3nt: TGCAGTGCTAGAGCAAATGAGGGGATCGACTATGGCTACACCTTC
CDR3aa: CSARANEGIDYGYTF
v_gene: TRBV20-1
d_gene: -
j_gene: TRBJ1-2
abundance: -

CDR3nt: TGCAGTGCTAGAGATTCACAGGGGGCAACAGATACGCAGTATTTT
CDR3aa: CSARDSQGATDTQYF
v_gene: TRBV20-1
d_gene: TRBD1
j_gene: TRBJ2-3
abundance: few

CDR3nt: TGCAGTGCTAGTATTAGCCGCGGGGCAGATACGCAGTATTTT
CDR3aa: CSASISRGADTQYF
v_gene: TRBV20-1
d_gene: -
j_gene: TRBJ2-3
abundance: once

CDR3nt: TGTGCCAGCAGGACAGGCCTAAGCACAGATACGCAGTATTTT
CDR3aa: CASRTGLSTDTQYF
v_gene: TRBV6-2/TRBV6-3
d_gene: -
j_gene: TRBJ2-3
abundance: -

CDR3nt: TGTGCCAGCAGCCCCCCGGGAGACGGTCAGCCCCAGCATTTT
CDR3aa: CASSPPGDGQPQHF
v_gene: TRBV7-9
d_gene: -
j_gene: TRBJ1-5
abundance: -

CDR3nt: TGCGCCAGCGCTAGCGGGGGGAACTCCTACGAGCAGTACTTC
CDR3aa: CASASGGNSYEQYF
v_gene: TRBV5-1
d_gene: TRBD2
j_gene: TRBJ2-7
abundance: many

CDR3nt: TGCGCGACCGGGGGCAGACAGGCCAATCAGCCCCAGCATTTT
CDR3aa: CATGGRQANQPQHF
v_gene: TRBV15
d_gene: -
j_gene: TRBJ1-5
abundance: once

CDR3nt: TGCGCCAGCAGCTTGGTTTCGGAAGAGACCCAGTACTTC
CDR3aa: CASSLVSEETQYF
v_gene: TRBV5-1
d_gene: -
j_gene: TRBJ2-5
abundance: few

CDR3nt: TGTGCCAGCAGCTCCTATGGGAGCGGGAACCGGGCTGATGAGCAGTTCTTC
CDR3aa: CASSSYGSGNRADEQFF
v_gene: TRBV11-1
d_gene: TRBD2
j_gene: TRBJ2-1
abundance: many

CDR3nt: TGTGCCAGCAGCCAAGATCCGGGACAGGGGGTCTACGAGCAGTACTTC
CDR3aa: CASSQDPGQGVYEQYF
v_gene: TRBV14
d_gene: TRBD1
j_gene: TRBJ2-7
abundance: -

CDR3nt: TGTGCCAGCAGCTTCAGCGGGGGACGCAGCACAGATACGCAGTATTTT
CDR3aa: CASSFSGGRSTDTQYF
v_gene: TRBV11-2
d_gene: TRBD2
j_gene: TRBJ2-3
abundance: -

CDR3nt: TGTACCAGCAGCAAAGCGGGAGGATACACAGATACGCAGTATTTT
CDR3aa: CTSSKAGGYTDTQYF
v_gene: TRBV27
d_gene: TRBD2
j_gene: TRBJ2-3
abundance: -

CDR3nt: TGCAGCGTTGGCGACAGGGGAGTAGGGCAGTACTTC
CDR3aa: CSVGDRGVGQYF
v_gene: TRBV29-1
d_gene: TRBD1
j_gene: TRBJ2-5
abundance: -

CDR3nt: TGTGCCAGCAGCCGGACAGTCCATGTCTACACCTTC
CDR3aa: CASSRTVHVYTF
v_gene: TRBV6-2/TRBV6-3
d_gene: -
j_gene: TRBJ1-2
abundance: few

CDR3nt: TGTGCCTGCCAGCCAGGGGGCGCGCGGAACACTGAAGCTTTCTTT
CDR3aa: CACQPGGARNTEAFF
v_gene: TRBV30
d_gene: TRBD1
j_gene: TRBJ1-1
abundance: -

CDR3nt: TGCAGCGGTGGGGCCGGGCGCAATGAGCAGTTCTTC
CDR3aa: CSGGAGRNEQFF
v_gene: TRBV29-1
d_gene: -
j_gene: TRBJ2-1
abundance: many

CDR3nt: TGTGCCTGGGGCCAACAGGGGCTCTCCTACGAGCAGTACTTC
CDR3aa: CAWGQQGLSYEQYF
v_gene: TRBV30
d_gene: TRBD1
j_gene: TRBJ2-7
abundance: -

CDR3nt: TGCAGTGCTAGAGCCCCCGGGGACGGGGGCGACTATGGCTACACCTTC
CDR3aa: CSARAPGDGGDYGYTF
v_gene: TRBV20-1
d_gene: -
j_gene: TRBJ1-2
abundance: -

CDR3nt: TGTGCCAGCAGTTTGGGACTAGCGGGAGTAAGGGTAAATGAGCAGTTCTTC
CDR3aa: CASSLGLAGVRVNEQFF
v_gene: TRBV6-2/TRBV6-3
d_gene: TRBD2
j_gene: TRBJ2-1
abundance: -

CDR3nt: TGTGCCAGCGCCCGGGACACAGATACGCAGTATTTT
CDR3aa: CASARDTDTQYF
v_gene: TRBV9
d_gene: -
j_gene: TRBJ2-3
abundance: -

CDR3nt: TGCAGTGCTAGAGGGACCCAGAGCTCCTACGAGCAGTACTTC
CDR3aa: CSARGTQSSYEQYF
v_gene: TRBV20-1
d_gene: -
j_gene: TRBJ2-7
abundance: -

CDR3nt: TGTGCCAGCAGTTACTCGCGGGGGACCTACGAGCAGTACTTC
CDR3aa: CASSYSRGTYEQYF
v_gene: TRBV6-5
d_gene: TRBD2
j_gene: TRBJ2-7
abundance: many

CDR3nt: TGCAGTGCGCCGGAGGGGACAGGGGGCATCTATGAGCAGTACTTC
CDR3aa: CSAPEGTGGIYEQYF
v_gene: TRBV20-1
d_gene: TRBD1
j_gene: TRBJ2-7
abundance: -

CDR3nt: TGTGCCAGCAGAGGAAACGCAGGGGGTGAGCAGTACTTC
CDR3aa: CASRGNAGGEQYF
v_gene: TRBV12-3/TRBV12-4
d_gene: TRBD1
j_gene: TRBJ2-5
abundance: -

CDR3nt: TGTGCCAGTAGCCAAGGGGGAGGGACAGGGACGCAGTATTTT
CDR3aa: CASSQGGGTGTQYF
v_gene: TRBV14
d_gene: TRBD1
j_gene: TRBJ2-3
abundance: -

CDR3nt: TGTGCCACCAGCAGGGACGATACCTACTACGAGCAGTACTTC
CDR3aa: CATSRDDTYYEQYF
v_gene: TRBV15
d_gene: -
j_gene: TRBJ2-7
abundance: few

CDR3nt: TGTGCCAGCTCACCTCCGGGACAGGGGGCAGGCGAGCAGTACTTC
CDR3aa: CASSPPGQGAGEQYF
v_gene: TRBV18
d_gene: TRBD1
j_gene: TRBJ2-7
abundance: -

CDR3nt: TGTGCCAGCAGCCTAACTGGGACAGGGAGGGAAGCTTTCTTT
CDR3aa: CASSLTGTGREAFF
v_gene: TRBV3-1
d_gene: TRBD1
j_gene: TRBJ1-1
abundance: -

CDR3nt: TGTGCCAGCAGCCCCCGGTTCGGTGGCGCCTACAATGAGCAGTACTTC
CDR3aa: CASSPRFGGAYNEQYF
v_gene: TRBV7-2
d_gene: -
j_gene: TRBJ2-7
abundance: -

CDR3nt: TGTGCCAGCAGCCAAGGTCGAACAGAGAACAATGAGCAGTTCTTC
CDR3aa: CASSQGRTENNEQFF
v_gene: TRBV4-2
d_gene: -
j_gene: TRBJ2-1
abundance: few

CDR3nt: TGTGCCAGCAGTCGAGCCGGACAGGCCAAATTGGAGACCCAGTACTTC
CDR3aa: CASSRAGQAKLETQYF
v_gene: TRBV28
d_gene: TRBD1
j_gene: TRBJ2-5
abundance: few

CDR3nt: TGTGCCAGCAGCTTAGGTCCAGACTACGAGCAGTACTTC
CDR3aa: CASSLGPDYEQYF
v_gene: TRBV7-2
d_gene: -
j_gene: TRBJ2-7
abundance: -

CDR3nt: TGTGCCTCCCTTACTAGAAATACGCAGTATTTT
CDR3aa: CASLTRNTQYF
v_gene: TRBV30
d_gene: -
j_gene: TRBJ2-3
abundance: -

CDR3nt: TGCAGTGCTAGAGAGAACAGGGGGGTGTCTGAGCAGTTCTTC
CDR3aa: CSARENRGVSEQFF
v_gene: TRBV20-1
d_gene: TRBD1
j_gene: TRBJ2-1
abundance: few

CDR3nt: TGTGCCAGCAGCTTAGTGGCTAGCGGGAGTAATGAGCAGTACTTC
CDR3aa: CASSLVASGSNEQYF
v_gene: TRBV11-2
d_gene: TRBD2
j_gene: TRBJ2-5
abundance: -

CDR3nt: TGTGCCAGCAGCGACCCGGGACAGGTGATCTACGAGCAGTACTTC
CDR3aa: CASSDPGQVIYEQYF
v_gene: TRBV19
d_gene: TRBD1
j_gene: TRBJ2-7
abundance: once

CDR3nt: TGCGCCAGCAGCCAATTTCTATATCAGACGAAGCAGTACTTC
CDR3aa: CASSQFLYQTKQYF
v_gene: TRBV4-1
d_gene: -
j_gene: TRBJ2-7
abundance: many

CDR3nt: TGCAGCGTTGAAGACCCTCTACAGGGGAGAGAGGAGCTGTTTTTT
CDR3aa: CSVEDPLQGREELFF
v_gene: TRBV29-1
d_gene: TRBD1
j_gene: TRBJ2-2
abundance: many

CDR3nt: TGTGCCAGCACCGACGACAGGGCTCCCTACGAGCAGTACTTC
CDR3aa: CASTDDRAPYEQYF
v_gene: TRBV6-1
d_gene: TRBD1
j_gene: TRBJ2-7
abundance: few

CDR3nt: TGTGCCAGCAGTGGACTAGCGGGAGGGCGGGAAGAGACCCAGTACTTC
CDR3aa: CASSGLAGGREETQYF
v_gene: TRBV6-6
d_gene: TRBD2
j_gene: TRBJ2-5
abundance: few

CDR3nt: TGCGCCAGCAGCCAAGCTGTTCGGTCTTTAGCGGGGGCTTACGAGCAGTACTTC
CDR3aa: CASSQAVRSLAGAYEQYF
v_gene: TRBV4-3
d_gene: TRBD2
j_gene: TRBJ2-7
abundance: -